Below, one T cell receptor beta chain is given with its context. CD4+ cells yielded CD45RA+ naive and CD45RA-negative memory subsets. CDR3 length: 15 residues. Germline V gene sequence: CDR1 SGHTA, CDR2 FQGNSA. V shed 4 bases and J 5 bases; nucleotides not matched to a gene: 7. The sample comes from a study of shared clonotypes between healthy human individuals. Using immunoSEQ multiplex PCR, the repertoire was profiled, and TCRdb retains in-frame clones only, with some absent. The top ten clones hold 0.36% of a sample with fewer than 1.6 million clones, 98% to 99% of them seen once. This receptor was obtained from a man between 25 and 39 years old in good health. Sequenced: naive CD4+ T cells sorted from blood. Subset here: CD45RA+ positively selected. The chain joins TRBV7-2 to TRBJ1-1; 10 nucleotides agree with TRBD1. The CDR3 loop reads CASSWTGTGVTEAFF. In DNA form, the CDR3 reads TGTGCCAGCAGCTGGACCGGGACAGGGGTGACTGAAGCTTTCTTT.